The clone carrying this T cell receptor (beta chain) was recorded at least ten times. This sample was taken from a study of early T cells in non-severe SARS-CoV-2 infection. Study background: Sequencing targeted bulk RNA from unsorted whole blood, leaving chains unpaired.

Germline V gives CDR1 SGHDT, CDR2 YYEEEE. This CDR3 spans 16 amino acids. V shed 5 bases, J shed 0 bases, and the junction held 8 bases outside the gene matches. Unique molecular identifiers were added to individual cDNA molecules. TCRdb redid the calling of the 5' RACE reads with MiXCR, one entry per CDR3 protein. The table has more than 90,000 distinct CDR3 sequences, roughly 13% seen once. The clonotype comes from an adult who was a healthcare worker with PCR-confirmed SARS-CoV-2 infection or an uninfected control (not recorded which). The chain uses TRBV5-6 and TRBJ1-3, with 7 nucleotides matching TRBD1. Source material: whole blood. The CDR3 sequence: CASSSPGTVSGNTIYF. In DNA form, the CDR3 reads TGTGCCAGCAGTTCCCCGGGGACAGTCTCTGGAAACACCATATATTTT.